This T cell receptor beta chain was sequenced in a study of regulatory T cells in long-lasting Graves disease. Broader study findings: Study of thyroid tissue was not done, with only peripheral blood studied.

Building of the TCR beta libraries involved iRepertoire HTBI primers and Arm-PCR of CDR3 regions. MiXCR was run by TCRdb on the multiplex PCR reads, yielding one entry per CDR3 protein. The table shows 450,000 to 700,000 distinct CDR3 sequences, with about 13% occurring only once. This clonotype came up many times. Its antigen is not known. J lost 4 bases, V lost 5 bases, and 9 bases had no gene match. Germline V gives CDR1 DFQATT, CDR2 SNEGSKA (reference sequence). This CDR3 is built from 15 residues. The time point: newly diagnosed GD, antithyroid drugs for less than 3 months. The authors made the TCR library using RNA they extracted from PBMCs. Separately, the same data were catalogued under a study of T cells in Graves' hyperthyroidism and ophthalmopathy.

This chain joins TRBV20-1 and TRBJ1-5; TRBD1 agrees at 9 bases. The specimen was peripheral blood mononuclear cells (PBMCs), collected at new diagnosis, from a patient treated with antithyroid drugs. The clonotype was recovered from a man aged 25 to 40 with Graves disease. The chain's CDR3 is CSAGRGQGINQPQHF. For the CDR3, the DNA is TGCAGTGCTGGACGGGGACAGGGAATTAATCAGCCCCAGCATTTT.